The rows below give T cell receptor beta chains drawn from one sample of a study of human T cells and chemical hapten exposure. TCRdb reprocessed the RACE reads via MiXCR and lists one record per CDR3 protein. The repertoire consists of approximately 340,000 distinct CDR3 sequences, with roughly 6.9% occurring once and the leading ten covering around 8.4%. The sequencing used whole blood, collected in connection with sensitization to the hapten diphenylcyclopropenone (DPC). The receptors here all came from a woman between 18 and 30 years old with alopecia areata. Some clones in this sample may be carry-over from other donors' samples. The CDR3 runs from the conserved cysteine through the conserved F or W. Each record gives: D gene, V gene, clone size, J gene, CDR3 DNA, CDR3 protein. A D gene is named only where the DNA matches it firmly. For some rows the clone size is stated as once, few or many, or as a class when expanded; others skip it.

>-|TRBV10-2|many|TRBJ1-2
TGCGCCAGCAGTGAGATCCGGACGGTCTATGGCTACACCTTC
CASSEIRTVYGYTF
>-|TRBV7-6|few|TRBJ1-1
TGTGCCAGCGGGGAATATACAGGGACTGAAGCTTTCTTT
CASGEYTGTEAFF
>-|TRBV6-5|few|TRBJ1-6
TGTGCCAGCAGCCGTCCCGCAACAGGTTTCGGTTCACCCCTCCACTTT
CASSRPATGFGSPLHF
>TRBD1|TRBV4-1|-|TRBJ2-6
TGCGCCAGCAGCCAAGATAGTACCCTAGGGACAGGACTAACTGGGGCCAACGTCCTGACTTTC
CASSQDSTLGTGLTGANVLTF
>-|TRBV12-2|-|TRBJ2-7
TGTGCAAGTCGCTTAGGCAAAAGGTTACCCTACGAGCAGTACTTC
CASRLGKRLPYEQYF
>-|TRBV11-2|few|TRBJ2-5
TGTGCCAGCAGCGGGGCAGAGACCCAGTACTTC
CASSGAETQYF
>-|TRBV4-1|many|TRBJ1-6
TGCGCCAGCAGCCAAGAATGGGCTACCTATAATTCACCCCTCCACTTT
CASSQEWATYNSPLHF
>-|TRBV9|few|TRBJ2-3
TGTGCCAGCAGCGCCGGTCCCAGCGGCGAGGGAGATACGCAGTATTTT
CASSAGPSGEGDTQYF
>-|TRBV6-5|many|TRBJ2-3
TGTGCCAGCAGTTACGGGTCTCTCACAGATACGCAGTATTTT
CASSYGSLTDTQYF
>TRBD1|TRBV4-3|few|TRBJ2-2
TGCGCCAGCAGCCTGGCTTATTCCGGGACAGAGATCGACACCGGGGAGCTGTTTTTT
CASSLAYSGTEIDTGELFF
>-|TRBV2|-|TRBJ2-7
TGTGCCAGCAGAGCCAGGGGTCGATACGAGCAGTACTTC
CASRARGRYEQYF
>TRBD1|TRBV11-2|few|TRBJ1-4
TGTGCCAGCAGCTTAGATAACAGGGGAACCAATGAAAAACTGTTTTTT
CASSLDNRGTNEKLFF
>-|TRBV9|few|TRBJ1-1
TGTGCCAGCAGCGTAGCTTTAGTCACTGAAGCTTTCTTT
CASSVALVTEAFF
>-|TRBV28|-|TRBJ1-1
TGTGCCAGCAGCCCCGAATTCGGGAACACTGAAGCTTTCTTT
CASSPEFGNTEAFF
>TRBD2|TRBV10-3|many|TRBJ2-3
TGTGCCTCCAAAAGTAGCCGGGGGGGCACGGATACGCAGTATTTT
CASKSSRGGTDTQYF
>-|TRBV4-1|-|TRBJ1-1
TGCGCCAGCAGCCAAGTCGTCACCATGAACACTGAAGCTTTCTTT
CASSQVVTMNTEAFF
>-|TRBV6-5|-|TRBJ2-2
TGTGCCAGCAGCCCCCGTTCAGGGCCGAACACCGGGGAGCTGTTTTTT
CASSPRSGPNTGELFF
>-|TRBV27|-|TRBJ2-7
TGTGCCAGCAGTAAGAGTTTTAACCTCGCCCACGAGCAGTACTTC
CASSKSFNLAHEQYF
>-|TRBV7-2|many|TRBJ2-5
TGTGCCAGCAGTTCCTCCCGGGCCCAGTACTTC
CASSSSRAQYF
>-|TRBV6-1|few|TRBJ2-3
TGTGCCAGCGAGCTTCTCGGCACAGATACGCAGTATTTT
CASELLGTDTQYF
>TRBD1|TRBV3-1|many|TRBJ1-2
TGTGCCAGCAGCCAAGAGACAGGGGGCTTTGGCTACACCTTC
CASSQETGGFGYTF
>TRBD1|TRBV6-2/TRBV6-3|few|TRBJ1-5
TGTGCCAGTAACCCGGGACAGAGAAATCAGCCCCAGCATTTT
CASNPGQRNQPQHF
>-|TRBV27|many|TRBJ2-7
TGTGCCAGCAGCCCGGGAATAGTCAACGAGCAGTACTTC
CASSPGIVNEQYF